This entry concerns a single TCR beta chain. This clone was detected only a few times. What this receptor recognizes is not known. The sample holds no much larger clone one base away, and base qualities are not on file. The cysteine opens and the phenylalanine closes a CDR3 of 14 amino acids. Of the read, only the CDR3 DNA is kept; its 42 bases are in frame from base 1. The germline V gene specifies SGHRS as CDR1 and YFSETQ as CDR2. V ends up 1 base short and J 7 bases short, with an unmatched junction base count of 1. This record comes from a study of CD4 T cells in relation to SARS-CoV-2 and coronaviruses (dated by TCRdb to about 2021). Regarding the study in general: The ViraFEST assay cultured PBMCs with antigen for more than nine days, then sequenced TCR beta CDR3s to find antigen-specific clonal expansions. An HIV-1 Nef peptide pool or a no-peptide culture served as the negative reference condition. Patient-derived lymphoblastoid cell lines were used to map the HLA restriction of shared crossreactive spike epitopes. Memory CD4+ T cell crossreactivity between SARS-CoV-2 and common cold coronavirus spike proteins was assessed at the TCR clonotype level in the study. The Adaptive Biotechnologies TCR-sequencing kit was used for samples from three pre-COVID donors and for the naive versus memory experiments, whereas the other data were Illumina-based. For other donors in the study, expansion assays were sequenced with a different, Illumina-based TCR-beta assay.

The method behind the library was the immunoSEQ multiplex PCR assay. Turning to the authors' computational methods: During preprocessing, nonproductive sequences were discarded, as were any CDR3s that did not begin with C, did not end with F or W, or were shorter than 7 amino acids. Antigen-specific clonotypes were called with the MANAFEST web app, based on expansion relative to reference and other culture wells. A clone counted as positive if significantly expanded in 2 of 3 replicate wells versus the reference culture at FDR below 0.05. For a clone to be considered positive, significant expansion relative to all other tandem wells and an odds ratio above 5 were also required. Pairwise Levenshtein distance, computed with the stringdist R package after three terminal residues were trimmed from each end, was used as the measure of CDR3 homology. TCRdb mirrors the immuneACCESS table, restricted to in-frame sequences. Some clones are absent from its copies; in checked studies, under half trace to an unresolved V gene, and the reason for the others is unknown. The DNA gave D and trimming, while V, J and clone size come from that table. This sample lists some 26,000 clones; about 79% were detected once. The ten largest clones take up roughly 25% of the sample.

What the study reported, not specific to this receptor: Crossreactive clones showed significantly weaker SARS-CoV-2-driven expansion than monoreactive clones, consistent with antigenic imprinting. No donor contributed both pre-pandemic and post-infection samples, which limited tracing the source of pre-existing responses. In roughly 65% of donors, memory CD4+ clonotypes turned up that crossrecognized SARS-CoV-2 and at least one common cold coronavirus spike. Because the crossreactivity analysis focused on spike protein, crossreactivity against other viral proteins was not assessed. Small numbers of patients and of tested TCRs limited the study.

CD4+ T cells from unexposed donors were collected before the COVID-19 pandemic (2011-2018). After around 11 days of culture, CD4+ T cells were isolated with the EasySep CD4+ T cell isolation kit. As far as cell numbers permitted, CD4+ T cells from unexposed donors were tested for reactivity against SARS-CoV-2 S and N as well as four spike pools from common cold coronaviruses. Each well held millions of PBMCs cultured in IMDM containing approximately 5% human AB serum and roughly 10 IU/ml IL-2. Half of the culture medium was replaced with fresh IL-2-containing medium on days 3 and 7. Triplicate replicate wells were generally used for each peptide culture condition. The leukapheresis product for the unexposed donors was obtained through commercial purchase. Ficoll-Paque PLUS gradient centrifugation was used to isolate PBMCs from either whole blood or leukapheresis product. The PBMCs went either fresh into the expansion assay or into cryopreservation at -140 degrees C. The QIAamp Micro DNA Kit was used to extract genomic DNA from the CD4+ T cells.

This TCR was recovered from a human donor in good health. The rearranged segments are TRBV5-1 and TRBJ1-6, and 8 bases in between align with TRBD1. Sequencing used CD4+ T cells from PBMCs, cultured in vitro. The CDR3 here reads CASSLQGANSPLHF. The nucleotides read TGCGCCAGCAGCTTGCAGGGGGCGAATTCACCCCTCCACTTT.